This TCR beta chain was identified in a study of spatial heterogeneity in lung cancer. Study context: Patients with untreated early-stage non-small cell lung cancer, numbering more than 55, were the donors.

TCRdb re-called the 5' RACE reads with MiXCR, one entry per CDR3 protein. Of 95,000 to 130,000 distinct CDR3 sequences in the sample, 12% were seen once. Noted time point: blood at routine non-recurrence follow-up after resection. Tumor, nontumor lung or frozen PBMC supplied whole RNA, sequenced without sorting. Looked up from germline, CDR1 is MNHEY and CDR2 is SVGEGT. With V trimmed by 5 bases and J by 5 bases, 7 bases remained unmatched. The CDR3 spans 14 residues. Source: PBMCs, taken at follow-up. V gene TRBV6-2 or TRBV6-3 combines with J gene TRBJ2-7; 9 bases align to TRBD1. The sequence was obtained from a male donor with early-stage non-small cell lung cancer. CDR3 protein: CASSPRDRENEQYF. The CDR3 DNA reads TGTGCCAGCAGTCCCCGGGACAGGGAAAACGAGCAGTACTTC.